The present entry profiles one T cell receptor (beta chain) with its context. What this receptor recognizes is not known. Base qualities were left out, and no much larger clone turns up one base away. These data belong to a study of CD8+ T cells in alopecia areata (dated by TCRdb to 2016 to 2018). Background on the whole study: The treated patients, all with moderate-to-severe alopecia areata, were enrolled in an open-label pilot trial of oral tofacitinib given at 5 to 10 mg twice daily. Scalp tissue and sorted CD4+ and CD8+ peripheral blood T cells from patchy and totalis/universalis alopecia areata patients and from healthy controls were covered by human TCRbeta sequencing. Clonality in the scalp was compared among normal scalp (n=4), patchy alopecia areata scalp (n=8), and alopecia totalis/universalis scalp (n=8). In both human patients and the C3H/HeJ mouse model, the study applied high-throughput TCRbeta sequencing to look at T cell clonal expansion in alopecia areata. TCRbeta CDR3 regions were amplified by immunoSEQ multiplex PCR using 35 Vbeta forward and 13 Jbeta reverse primers. Patients stayed on tofacitinib for 6 to 18 months and then had 6 months of follow-up off drug so that delayed response and recurrence could be assessed. RNA was extracted with the PAXgene miRNA kit for fixed scalp, the miRNeasy kit for PBMCs, and the RNeasy kit for mouse skin. Biopsies were taken from tofacitinib-treated patients at baseline and at 4 and 24 weeks of treatment, and a later scalp biopsy was taken in several of the tofacitinib-treated patients. What the research found in general, with its limitations: Shared TCR sequences between patients were less evident than in mice, which may be partly attributable to HLA diversity in the patient population. Resident alphabeta T cells in normal human skin are also sequenced, complicating scalp TCR repertoire analysis, unlike mouse skin dominated by gammadelta T cells. Compared with normal scalp, lesional scalp, particularly in alopecia totalis/universalis, had higher clonality and more expanded CD8+ clones, which suggests antigenic drive.

The library was built by means of the immunoSEQ multiplex PCR assay. To provide template for TCR sequencing, every sample had RNA extracted and reverse transcribed into cDNA. SuperScript III was used to make first-strand cDNA, primed with a 2:1 mix of oligo-dT and random hexamers. A synthetic immune receptor repertoire was used to assess amplification bias, and residual bias was removed computationally. In the source study's methods: Raw reads were preprocessed to remove errors, and CDR3 was defined according to IMGT conventions as the region from the conserved cysteine to phenylalanine. Clonality was calculated as 1 minus Shannon entropy normalized by log2 of the number of productive unique TCRs. Whether scalp clones were CD4 or CD8 was inferred by matching scalp TCRbeta sequences against CD4 and CD8 repertoires sorted from blood. The table comes from immuneACCESS by way of TCRdb, which keeps in-frame sequences with V and J called. Part of the clones is missing from these tables; in studies checked, under half for an unresolved V gene and the rest for unknown reasons. Clone size and V and J calls were adopted from that table, with D and trimming inferred from the DNA. A total of fewer than 200,000 clones appear in this sample, 50% to 60% of them only once. The ten largest clones add up to about 14% of the sample.

Interpreted using the paper, the time point label stands for: baseline before oral tofacitinib. Peripheral blood and lesional scalp punch biopsies were obtained from patients with alopecia areata. After PBMCs were isolated by density centrifugation and stained for CD3, CD4 and CD8, a FACSAria was used to sort CD4+ and CD8+ T cells. V is reduced by 0 bases and J by 7 bases, leaving a spacing of 11 bases between them. The cysteine opens and the phenylalanine closes a CDR3 of 13 amino acids. Left in the record is the CDR3 DNA by itself, 39 bases read in frame from the first base. CDR1 and CDR2 are read off the germline V gene as SGHRS and YFSETQ.

The chain was built from TRBV5-1 and TRBJ2-7; no D gene can be assigned with confidence. The clonotype originates from a human donor with alopecia areata. Sequenced material: CD4+ T cells sorted from blood, taken at week 0. The bases are TGCGCCAGCAGCTTGGGGCCCCTGAGAGAGCAGTACTTC. Its coded protein is CASSLGPLREQYF.